The next 32 T cell receptor beta chains were all read from a single sample in a study of Ad26.COV2.S vaccination and SARS-CoV-2 variants. Repertoires were generated with immunoSEQ multiplex PCR, while TCRdb's copy carries only in-frame clones and drops some. The sample consists of about 460,000 clones, about 89% of them appearing once. Treatment here: roughly 18 received Ad26.COV2.S at low or high dose, single or two shots; a few received placebo; per-sample allocation not given. Specimen acquisition occurred on day 63 following the initial vaccine or placebo injection. Sequences were derived from peripheral blood, sampled in a trial of Ad26.COV2.S vaccine versus placebo. The receptors originated from a person between 18 and 65 years old who received the Ad26.COV2.S COVID-19 vaccine or a placebo.

The CDR3 sequence is CASSVTGTQYF. DNA of the CDR3: TGTGCCAGTAGTGTGACTGGGACCCAGTACTTC. The J gene is TRBJ2-5, the V gene TRBV19; D gene unclear. Trimming removed 5 bases from V and 7 bases from J, with 8 bases in between. This CDR3 has 11 amino acids. Germline CDR1 reads LNHDA; CDR2 reads SQIVND (reference sequence).

The rearrangement links TRBV28 to TRBJ1-6; 9 nucleotides match TRBD1. The CDR3 spans 16 residues. Germline assignment: CDR1 MDHEN and CDR2 SYDVKM. After removal of 3 bases from V and 10 bases from J, the junction contained 10 bases not matched to a gene. The DNA of the CDR3 is TGTGCCAGCAGTTTCACCCTCGGACAGGGGCGGTCACCCCTCCACTTT. Translating gives CASSFTLGQGRSPLHF.

The chain uses TRBV7-8 and TRBJ2-3; either TRBD1 or TRBD2 may supply D (6 bases each). Germline loops: CDR1 SGHVS, CDR2 FQNEAQ. The CDR3 is 14 residues long. V was trimmed by 3 bases and J by 4 bases, leaving 11 bases between them. The CDR3 sequence is CASSLTGGADTQYF. For the CDR3, the DNA is TGTGCCAGCAGCTTGACAGGCGGGGCAGATACGCAGTATTTT.

The chain links TRBV11-2 to TRBJ2-1; D possibly corresponds to TRBD1 (5 bases). Germline-derived CDR1 and CDR2 are SGHAT and FQNNGV. V was cut by 1 base and J by 10 bases, with 14 bases left in between. The CDR3 spans 14 residues. CDR3 DNA: TGTGCCAGCAGCTTAGGCGCCAGGGTGGAAGAGCAGTTCTTC. Translation gives CASSLGARVEEQFF.

The chain is built from TRBV5-4 and TRBJ1-1; no reliable D call. Trimming shortened V by 7 bases and J by 3 bases, and 7 bases separated the two germline ends. CDR1 is SGHNT, CDR2 YYREEE, per germline (reference sequence). This CDR3 is built from 11 residues. The DNA of the CDR3 is TGTGCCAGCCGTCGGGACACTGAAGCTTTCTTT. The encoded protein is CASRRDTEAFF. The full variable domain, in which reference TRBV5-4 and TRBJ1-1 provide the parts outside the CDR3, is ETGVTQSPTHLIKTRGQQVTLRCSSQSGHNTVSWYQQALGQGPQFIFQYYREEENGRGNFPPRFSGLQFPNYSSELNVNALELDDSALYLCASRRDTEAFFGQGTRLTVV.

The rearrangement links TRBV5-8 to TRBJ2-1, with 14 bases identical to TRBD2. The junction had 14 bases not matched to a gene; V was cut back by 4 bases and J by 5 bases. The CDR3 loop spans 19 amino acids. The germline V gene has CDR1 SGHTS and CDR2 YDEGEE. CDR3: CASSLTRTSGGHQNNEQFF. CDR3 nucleotide sequence: TGTGCCAGCAGCCTAACCCGGACTAGCGGGGGGCACCAAAACAATGAGCAGTTCTTC.

The chain uses TRBV4-3 and TRBJ2-5; D not certain. Trimming removed 0 bases at V and 2 bases at J, with 10 bases between. Germline V gives CDR1 LGHNA, CDR2 YSLEER. The CDR3 length is 15 residues. The chain's CDR3 is CASSQDRYTQETQYF. The CDR3 coding sequence is TGCGCCAGCAGCCAAGATCGGTATACGCAAGAGACCCAGTACTTC.

This sequence joins TRBV28 and TRBJ2-7, with a tentative D call TRBD2 (5 bases). Germline lookup yields CDR1 MDHEN and CDR2 SYDVKM. The V and J ends lost 5 bases and 0 bases respectively, with 20 bases between them. The length of the CDR3 is 17 residues. CDR3 amino acids: CASSPTMGAQSSYEQYF. The CDR3 region has the DNA TGTGCCAGCAGTCCCACGATGGGAGCGCAAAGCTCCTACGAGCAGTACTTC.

This clone was seen a handful of times. CDR3 nucleotide sequence: TGTGCCAGCAGCGTAGAGGGACCCCACATCCTTAGCTCCTATAATTCACCCCTCCACTTT. Its translation: CASSVEGPHILSSYNSPLHF. The chain links TRBV9 to TRBJ1-6; possibly TRBD1 for D (5 bases). The CDR3 is 20 amino acids. Trimming pared 0 bases from V and 0 bases from J, leaving 19 bases between. Germline CDR1 is SGDLS and CDR2 is YYNGEE.

This clone has a handful of counts. The gene calls are TRBV2 and TRBJ1-1; D is perhaps TRBD1 (5 bases). V shed 11 bases and J shed 0 bases, with 13 bases lying between them. Germline-derived CDR1 and CDR2 are SNHLY and FYNNEI. CDR3 length equals 13 residues. The CDR3, as DNA: TGTGCCCTAGCATGGGGGGTGAACACTGAAGCTTTCTTT. It yields the protein CALAWGVNTEAFF.

The genes are TRBV2 and TRBJ2-7; no firm D call. The CDR3 loop spans 13 amino acids. Trimming shortened V by 5 bases and J by 0 bases, and 8 bases separated the two germline ends. Germline V lookup: CDR1 SNHLY, CDR2 FYNNEI. CDR3 bases: TGTGCCAGCAGTTTTGGCGTCTCCTACGAGCAGTACTTC. This translates into CASSFGVSYEQYF.

The rearrangement joins TRBV3-1 (or the pseudogene TRBV3-2) to TRBJ1-1; 8 nucleotides line up with TRBD1. Looked up from germline, CDR1 is LGHDT and CDR2 is YNNKEL (reference sequence). The J segment lost 3 bases and the V segment lost 1 base, leaving 1 base of the junction unmatched. CDR3 length equals 14 residues. CDR3 sequence: CASSQGTGHTEAFF. The CDR3 DNA sequence: TGTGCCAGCAGCCAAGGGACAGGGCACACTGAAGCTTTCTTT.

The chain combines TRBV4-1 with TRBJ2-1; 9 positions match TRBD2. V shed 0 bases, J shed 2 bases, and the junction held 5 bases outside the gene matches. CDR3 length equals 17 residues. Germline lookup yields CDR1 MGHRA and CDR2 YSYEKL. CDR3 sequence (DNA): TGCGCCAGCAGCCAAGATCGTAGACTAGCGGCCTACAATGAGCAGTTCTTC. Translated: CASSQDRRLAAYNEQFF.

This chain connects TRBV7-2 to TRBJ2-1; tentative D call: TRBD2 (5 bases). V lost 3 bases, J lost 10 bases, and 13 bases lay in between. The V gene's germline CDR1 is SGHTA and CDR2 FQGNSA. The CDR3 consists of 13 residues. CDR3 amino acids: CASSLESGLEQFF. CDR3 coding DNA: TGTGCCAGCAGCTTGGAATCGGGGTTAGAGCAGTTCTTC.

This clone was detected only once. The chain uses TRBV5-4 and TRBJ2-7; 8 bases line up with TRBD1. The CDR3 loop spans 14 amino acids. Germline V gives CDR1 SGHNT, CDR2 YYREEE (reference sequence). V shed 5 bases, J shed 4 bases, and the junction held 8 bases outside the gene matches. In DNA form, the CDR3 reads TGTGCCAGCAGAACACAGGGGGTTGATTACGAGCAGTACTTC. Amino acids: CASRTQGVDYEQYF.

With respect to this clone: The same CDR3 also results from other DNA sequences found in this sample. This sequence joins TRBV20-1 and TRBJ2-1; D not certain. The CDR3 runs 11 residues. CDR1 is DFQATT and CDR2 is SNEGSKA in the germline V gene (reference sequence). V lost 3 bases and J lost 4, with 4 bases in between. CDR3 sequence (DNA): TGCAGTGCTAGGGCATACAATGAGCAGTTCTTC. Its translation: CSARAYNEQFF.

This chain uses TRBV7-2 with TRBJ2-3; D is perhaps TRBD1 (5 bases). CDR3 length: 16 amino acids. V dropped 1 base and J dropped 4 bases, with 15 bases sitting between them. CDR1 is SGHTA and CDR2 is FQGNSA in the germline V gene. The CDR3 is CASSLGGDGSADTQYF. DNA for the CDR3: TGTGCCAGCAGCTTAGGGGGCGACGGCAGTGCAGATACGCAGTATTTT.

This clone showed up just a few times. The V gene is TRBV6-5, the J gene TRBJ1-6; D ambiguous. V was shortened by 2 bases and J by 7 bases, with 9 bases between the two germline ends. CDR1 MNHEY and CDR2 SVGAGI come from the germline V gene. This CDR3 contains 14 residues. The CDR3 sequence is CASSYGRYNSPLHF. CDR3 in DNA: TGTGCCAGCAGTTACGGCAGGTACAATTCACCCCTCCACTTT.

The chain couples TRBV27 to TRBJ2-1; D perhaps matches TRBD2 (6 bases). Germline CDR1 and CDR2: MNHEY and SMNVEV (reference sequence). The CDR3 consists of 19 residues. V was pared by 2 bases and J by 4 bases, with 24 bases between. The CDR3 DNA is TGTGCCAGCAGTTTAAGCCTCTCGAAGGGTAGCGGAACGTACAATGAGCAGTTCTTC. Residues: CASSLSLSKGSGTYNEQFF.

The chain employs TRBV3-1 (or the pseudogene TRBV3-2) and TRBJ1-4, with 9 bases lining up with TRBD1. The CDR3 runs to 16 residues. Looked up from germline, CDR1 is LGHDT and CDR2 is YNNKEL (reference sequence). V trimming: 2 bases; J trimming: 8 bases; junction bases outside the gene matches: 9. In DNA form, the CDR3 reads TGTGCCAGCAGCCAACACGCCGGGACAGGGAAGGAAAAACTGTTTTTT. Its protein is CASSQHAGTGKEKLFF.

The chain uses TRBV3-1 (or the pseudogene TRBV3-2) and TRBJ2-2; D may be TRBD1 or TRBD2 (5 bases each). The CDR3 is made up of 19 amino acids. Germline V lookup: CDR1 LGHDT, CDR2 YNNKEL (reference sequence). Trimming pared 2 bases from V and 6 bases from J, leaving 25 bases between. The CDR3 region has the DNA TGTGCCAGCAGCCAATTTCGACTCCACATGGGGGATACAGCCGGGGAGCTGTTTTTT. Encoded protein: CASSQFRLHMGDTAGELFF.

The V and J genes are TRBV7-2 and TRBJ1-1; the D gene is possibly TRBD1 (5 bases). Deletions cut 3 bases from V and 2 bases from J, with 13 bases between. The CDR3 length is 15 residues. Germline lookup yields CDR1 SGHTA and CDR2 FQGNSA. Here the CDR3 DNA reads TGTGCCAGCAGCTTTACCCTGACAGTAAACACTGAAGCTTTCTTT. Encoded protein: CASSFTLTVNTEAFF. The variable domain in full, with the rest retrieved from reference TRBV7-2 and TRBJ1-1, is GAGVSQSPSNKVTEKGKDVELRCDPISGHTALYWYRQSLGQGLEFLIYFQGNSAPDKSGLPSDRFSAERTGGSVSTLTIQRTQQEDSAVYLCASSFTLTVNTEAFFGQGTRLTVV.

This chain connects TRBV4-2 to TRBJ1-5, with D possibly being TRBD1 (6 bases). This CDR3 is 16 amino acids long. Trimming left V 1 base short and J 6 bases short, with 16 bases between. In germline, CDR1 is LGHNA, CDR2 YNFKEQ. CDR3 amino acids: CASSQGFVAGVQPQHF. CDR3 in DNA: TGTGCCAGCAGCCAAGGGTTTGTAGCAGGGGTTCAGCCCCAGCATTTT.

The chain couples TRBV11-2 to TRBJ2-7; D not certain. Germline lookup yields CDR1 SGHAT and CDR2 FQNNGV. Trimming pared 0 bases from V and 5 bases from J, leaving 8 bases between. The length of the CDR3 is 13 residues. For the CDR3, the DNA is TGTGCCAGCAGCTTAGAGGGGATCCACGAGCAGTACTTC. It is translated as CASSLEGIHEQYF.

The chain couples TRBV2 to TRBJ1-2; no reliable D call. The CDR3 spans 12 residues. V was trimmed by 3 bases and J by 4 bases, leaving 6 bases between them. Germline V lookup: CDR1 SNHLY, CDR2 FYNNEI. CDR3 region: CASSDFIYGYTF. The CDR3 nucleotides read TGTGCCAGCAGTGATTTCATCTATGGCTACACCTTC.

The J gene is TRBJ2-1, the V gene TRBV5-1; the D gene is possibly TRBD2 (7 bases). Trimming took 5 bases from V and 8 from J, leaving 17 bases between them. The CDR3 length is 14 residues. The germline V gene has CDR1 SGHRS and CDR2 YFSETQ. The CDR3: CASSRGRASDEQFF. CDR3 coding DNA: TGCGCCAGCAGTAGGGGGAGGGCTTCCGATGAGCAGTTCTTC. Looking up the rest from reference TRBV5-1 and TRBJ2-1 gives the full variable domain: KAGVTQTPRYLIKTRGQQVTLSCSPISGHRSVSWYQQTPGQGLQFLFEYFSETQRNKGNFPGRFSGRQFSNSRSEMNVSTLELGDSALYLCASSRGRASDEQFFGPGTRLTVL.

The count of this clone is one. The chain joins TRBV19 to TRBJ2-7; 8 nucleotides match TRBD2. Germline-derived CDR1 and CDR2 are LNHDA and SQIVND (reference sequence). The V and J ends lost 2 bases and 4 bases, in that order; junction bases with no gene match: 10. The CDR3 consists of 16 residues. The CDR3 protein is CASSIFGGSGTYEQYF. The DNA of the CDR3 is TGTGCCAGTAGTATATTTGGAGGTAGCGGGACTTACGAGCAGTACTTC. Looking up the rest from reference TRBV19 and TRBJ2-7 gives the full variable domain: DGGITQSPKYLFRKEGQNVTLSCEQNLNHDAMYWYRQDPGQGLRLIYYSQIVNDFQKGDIAEGYSVSREKKESFPLTVTSAQKNPTAFYLCASSIFGGSGTYEQYFGPGTRLTVT.

This chain uses TRBV3-1 (or the pseudogene TRBV3-2) with TRBJ1-1; unclear D gene. Deletions cut 1 base from V and 6 bases from J, with 6 bases between. The CDR3 has 12 amino acids. The germline V gene encodes CDR1 LGHDT and CDR2 YNNKEL (reference sequence). The CDR3, as DNA: TGTGCCAGCAGCCAAGGTGGGGCTGAAGCTTTCTTT. Translated: CASSQGGAEAFF.

The chain recombines TRBV2 with TRBJ2-7; perhaps TRBD1 as D (6 bases). CDR3 length equals 14 residues. Germline V lookup: CDR1 SNHLY, CDR2 FYNNEI. Deletions cut 4 bases from V and 3 bases from J, with 13 bases between. CDR3 sequence: CASSARQAGYEQYF. The DNA for the CDR3 is TGTGCCAGCAGTGCCCGACAGGCGGGCTACGAGCAGTACTTC.

The genes are TRBV19 and TRBJ2-1; no clear D gene. Looked up from germline, CDR1 is LNHDA and CDR2 is SQIVND (reference sequence). Trimming removed 5 bases from V and 7 bases from J, with 12 bases in between. The CDR3 runs 13 residues. Here the CDR3 reads CASSPQPFNEQFF. CDR3 DNA: TGTGCCAGTAGTCCCCAACCGTTTAATGAGCAGTTCTTC.

The J gene is TRBJ2-7, the V gene TRBV6-5; 9 positions match TRBD1. This CDR3 contains 15 residues. The V gene's germline CDR1 is MNHEY and CDR2 SVGAGI. After removal of 0 bases from V and 2 bases from J, the junction contained 2 bases not matched to a gene. The CDR3 loop reads CASSYSDRGAYEQYF. DNA of the CDR3: TGTGCCAGCAGTTACTCGGACAGGGGCGCCTACGAGCAGTACTTC.

The chain recombines TRBV19 with TRBJ2-2; D not resolved. Trimming took 5 bases from V and 3 from J, leaving 13 bases between them. There are 15 residues in the CDR3. Per the germline V gene, CDR1 is LNHDA and CDR2 is SQIVND (reference sequence). The DNA of the CDR3 is TGTGCCAGTAGTGCGACCGACCGAGACACCGGGGAGCTGTTTTTT. Translation: CASSATDRDTGELFF.